This section outlines one TCR beta chain sequence together with its context. Its cognate antigen is unknown. Germline values: CDR1 SGHKS, CDR2 YYEKEE (reference sequence). This CDR3 spans 16 amino acids. V was trimmed by 1 base and J by 0 bases, leaving 14 bases between them. CDR3 and TCR beta VDJ profiling relied on genomic DNA as the template. TCRdb passed the reads through MiXCR, listing each CDR3 protein once. In the table there are around 500,000 distinct CDR3 sequences, 25% to 40% of which are singletons. Before being chosen for sequencing, patients had shown CD8+CD57+ cell expansion by flow cytometry. These data belong to a study of CD8+CD57+ T cells in acquired aplastic anemia. Study results and limitations: Overlapping CD8+ CDR3 repertoires of patients and controls contained approximately 29 shared sequences. Controls and patients did not differ significantly in CD8+ Simpson's diversity.

This TCR derives from a human donor with aplastic anemia. The sequenced sample was sorted CD4+, CD8+, or CD8+CD57+ T cells (not recorded which) from PBMCs. The chain uses TRBV5-5 and TRBJ2-7; D gene ambiguous. For the CDR3, the DNA is TGTGCCAGCAGCTTGTTGGCCAGGTCGAGCTCCTACGAGCAGTACTTC. It is translated as CASSLLARSSSYEQYF.